This T cell receptor (beta chain) originates from a study of neurological immune-mediated disorders. General study results and limits: TCR clonal expansion peaked in HTLV-1-associated myelopathy patients and was lowest in multiple sclerosis patients. No sharing of CDR3 amino acid sequences was observed among expanded clones across subjects, suggesting private repertoires in all groups.

The trim removed 2 bases at V and 7 bases at J, leaving 6 bases unmatched. The germline V gene has CDR1 DFQATT and CDR2 SNEGSKA (reference sequence). This CDR3 region has 14 residues. The unsorted libraries were produced from 2 million PBMCs held at -80 C. Points on this clonotype: Its antigen is still unknown.

The cDNA was produced through 5'RACE with 10-nucleotide random UMIs. Using its own MiXCR run on the 5' RACE reads, TCRdb lists one record per CDR3 protein. This sample has fewer than 65,000 distinct CDR3 sequences, with around 10% found just once. The chain has TRBV20-1 and TRBJ2-1, with TRBD2 identical over 9 bases. Sequencing was carried out using PBMCs. The TCR was taken from a man between 65 and 85 years old with HTLV-1-associated myelopathy (HAM/TSP). CDR3 loop: CSARSSGILNEQFF. The DNA for the CDR3 is TGCAGTGCTAGATCTAGCGGGATCTTAAATGAGCAGTTCTTC.